Following are 29 T cell receptor beta chains from one sample sequenced in a study of T cell responses to AZD1222 COVID-19 vaccine. Profiling relied on immunoSEQ multiplex PCR, and the TCRdb table lists in-frame clones only, not all of them. The table has more than 85,000 clones, about four fifths seen once. The sample consisted of peripheral blood, taken on day 0 of AZD1222 vaccination. These receptors were obtained from an adult in good health.

J is TRBJ2-7 and V is TRBV5-6, with 8 bases matching TRBD2. V shed 3 bases, J shed 4 bases, and the junction held 9 bases outside the gene matches. The CDR3 sequence is 15 residues long. Germline CDR1 and CDR2: SGHDT and YYEEEE. CDR3 coding DNA: TGTGCCAGCAGCTGGTTTAGCGGGATTAGTTACGAGCAGTACTTC. Protein sequence: CASSWFSGISYEQYF.

V and J are TRBV7-9 and TRBJ1-2; 9 bases align to TRBD1. With 5 bases clipped from V and 1 base from J, the junction kept 11 bases outside the gene matches. Germline V CDR1 and CDR2: SEHNR, FQNEAQ (reference sequence). This CDR3 comprises 17 residues. CDR3 sequence: CASSKRRDRDRNYGYTF. Here the CDR3 DNA reads TGTGCCAGCAGCAAGCGCCGGGACAGGGACCGTAACTATGGCTACACCTTC.

The chain is built from TRBV19 and TRBJ2-2, with a possible D match to TRBD2 (7 bases). Trimming removed 5 bases at V and 7 bases at J, with 17 bases between. CDR1 is LNHDA, CDR2 SQIVND, per germline (reference sequence). This CDR3 comprises 15 residues. The DNA of the CDR3 is TGTGCCAGTAGTCTGCACCGGGGGGCCGGCGGGGAGCTGTTTTTT. It is translated as CASSLHRGAGGELFF.

The chain has TRBV10-3 and TRBJ1-5; 9 nucleotides match TRBD1. Germline V gene sequence: CDR1 ENHRY, CDR2 SYGVKD. The trim removed 3 bases at V and 6 bases at J, leaving 3 bases unmatched. The CDR3 totals 14 residues. The DNA for the CDR3 is TGTGCCATCAGTGACCTACAGGGGGCTCAGCCCCAGCATTTT. It specifies CAISDLQGAQPQHF.

The chain is built from TRBV5-1 and TRBJ2-1; TRBD2 matches 14 bases. Germline assignment: CDR1 SGHRS and CDR2 YFSETQ. The CDR3 totals 17 residues. V lost 3 bases and J lost 6; bases outside the gene matches: 8. This CDR3 reads CASSSGLAGGRFNEQFF. Here the CDR3 DNA reads TGCGCCAGCAGCTCCGGACTAGCGGGAGGACGGTTCAATGAGCAGTTCTTC.

This chain connects TRBV15 to TRBJ1-4; D is unclear. Per germline, CDR1 LNHNV and CDR2 YYDKDF (reference sequence). V was clipped by 1 base and J by 4 bases, with 10 bases between them. There are 15 residues in the CDR3. CDR3 nucleotides: TGTGCCACCAGCAGAGGAACAACAAATAATGAAAAACTGTTTTTT. Its protein is CATSRGTTNNEKLFF.

The chain joins TRBV7-2 to TRBJ1-1, with D unclear. The germline gives CDR1 SGHTA, CDR2 FQGNSA. This CDR3 has 13 amino acids. Trimming took 5 bases from V and 5 from J, leaving 12 bases between them. CDR3 sequence (DNA): TGTGCCAGCAGCCGTATCCTGGGGACTGAAGCTTTCTTT. Amino acids: CASSRILGTEAFF.

This chain uses TRBV4-3 with TRBJ2-3; D is undetermined. Trimming shortened V by 1 base and J by 5 bases, and 4 bases separated the two germline ends. Per germline, CDR1 LGHNA and CDR2 YSLEER. CDR3 size: 12 residues. Here the CDR3 DNA reads TGCGCCAGCAGCCAAGGGCTAGATACGCAGTATTTT. Protein: CASSQGLDTQYF.

The V and J genes are TRBV2 and TRBJ2-1, with 13 nucleotides matching TRBD2. The junction had 7 bases not matched to a gene; V was cut back by 3 bases and J by 8 bases. The CDR3 totals 16 residues. The germline V gene encodes CDR1 SNHLY and CDR2 FYNNEI. CDR3 region: CASSEVGTSGKDEQFF. In DNA form, the CDR3 reads TGTGCCAGCAGTGAGGTGGGGACTAGCGGGAAGGATGAGCAGTTCTTC.

This clone was seen more than once but under ten times. The chain recombines TRBV6-4 with TRBJ1-4; no clear D. The CDR3 extends over 13 amino acids. Germline V gene sequence: CDR1 MRHNA, CDR2 SNTAGT. Trimming left V 5 bases short and J 8 bases short, with 12 bases between. The CDR3 sequence: CASSLSFGEKLFF. The CDR3 DNA reads TGTGCCAGCAGTCTTTCTTTTGGGGAAAAACTGTTTTTT.

The rearrangement links TRBV10-3 to TRBJ2-7; 11 nucleotides line up with TRBD1. Trimming cost V 0 bases and J 3 bases; bases outside gene matches: 4. Germline lookup yields CDR1 ENHRY and CDR2 SYGVKD. The CDR3 runs to 16 residues. The CDR3 nucleotides read TGTGCCATCAGTGAGTCAGGGACAGGGGGTGGCTACGAGCAGTACTTC. This translates into CAISESGTGGGYEQYF.

The chain carries TRBV11-2 and TRBJ2-2; D is unclear. CDR1 is SGHAT, CDR2 FQNNGV, per germline. This CDR3 contains 15 residues. Trimming took 1 base from V and 4 from J, leaving 10 bases between them. CDR3 sequence: CASSLAGLTTGELFF. The DNA for the CDR3 is TGTGCCAGCAGCTTAGCAGGTTTGACCACCGGGGAGCTGTTTTTT.

This clone was detected only once. The chain combines TRBV11-2 with TRBJ2-1, with 9 bases that match TRBD2. The ends lost 4 bases at V and 3 bases at J; junction bases unmatched: 4. This CDR3 comprises 15 residues. In germline, CDR1 is SGHAT, CDR2 FQNNGV. CDR3 in amino acids: CASSSTSGFYNEQFF. CDR3 coding DNA: TGTGCCAGCAGCTCAACTAGCGGGTTCTACAATGAGCAGTTCTTC. Drawing the rest from reference TRBV11-2 and TRBJ2-1, the complete variable domain is EAGVAQSPRYKIIEKRQSVAFWCNPISGHATLYWYQQILGQGPKLLIQFQNNGVVDDSQLPKDRFSAERLKGVDSTLKIQPAKLEDSAVYLCASSSTSGFYNEQFFGPGTRLTVL.

In its sample, this clone was seen a few times. The J gene is TRBJ1-1, the V gene TRBV7-2; tentatively, D is TRBD1 (5 bases). The CDR3 consists of 15 residues. The germline V gene has CDR1 SGHTA and CDR2 FQGNSA. Trimming took off 1 base at V and 1 base at J, with 10 bases between the two ends. CDR3 amino acids: CASSLVYQGNTEAFF. DNA for the CDR3: TGTGCCAGCAGCTTAGTTTATCAGGGGAACACTGAAGCTTTCTTT.

CDR3 bases: TGTGCCAGCAGCTTAGTTAGCTCTGGGGCCAACGTCCTGACTTTC. Encoded protein: CASSLVSSGANVLTF. The chain carries TRBV7-6 and TRBJ2-6; D is undetermined. CDR1 and CDR2 from the germline V gene are SGHVS and FNYEAQ. Trimming removed 1 base at V and 0 bases at J, with 4 bases between. The CDR3 covers 15 residues.

The chain has TRBV16 and TRBJ1-5; 9 positions agree with TRBD1. With V trimmed by 2 bases and J by 6 bases, 2 bases remained unmatched. The CDR3 spans 14 residues. Germline values: CDR1 KGHSY, CDR2 FQNENV. The CDR3 is CASSQGTGIQPQHF. CDR3 in DNA: TGTGCCAGCAGCCAAGGGACAGGGATTCAGCCCCAGCATTTT.

The V call is TRBV6-5, the J call TRBJ1-1, with 8 bases aligning to TRBD1. V lost 6 bases, J lost 11 bases, and 8 bases stayed unmatched. The CDR3 runs 12 residues. CDR1 is MNHEY, CDR2 SVGAGI, per germline. CDR3 DNA sequence: TGTGCCAGCAGCCGGACAGGGAGGCACGCTTTCTTT. Protein sequence: CASSRTGRHAFF.

The rearrangement links TRBV11-1 to TRBJ1-1; D not certain. CDR3 length: 14 amino acids. V lost 3 bases and J lost 1, with 9 bases in between. Germline V gives CDR1 SGHAT, CDR2 FQDESV (reference sequence). CDR3 nucleotide sequence: TGTGCCAGCAGCTTTTCGCCGGGGAACACTGAAGCTTTCTTT. Its protein is CASSFSPGNTEAFF. Looking up the rest from reference TRBV11-1 and TRBJ1-1 gives the full variable domain: EAEVAQSPRYKITEKSQAVAFWCDPISGHATLYWYRQILGQGPELLVQFQDESVVDDSQLPKDRFSAERLKGVDSTLKIQPAELGDSAMYLCASSFSPGNTEAFFGQGTRLTVV.

The V and J genes are TRBV5-1 and TRBJ2-5, with 14 bases lining up with TRBD2. Germline-derived CDR1 and CDR2 are SGHRS and YFSETQ. This CDR3 has 16 residues. V gave up 4 bases and J gave up 3 bases; unmatched junction bases: 5. CDR3 residues: CASSTGLAGGEETQYF. The CDR3 nucleotides are TGCGCCAGCAGCACAGGACTAGCGGGGGGAGAAGAGACCCAGTACTTC.

The chain joins TRBV11-3 to TRBJ1-1, with 9 bases fitting TRBD1. Germline CDR1 is SGHNT and CDR2 is YENEEA. The CDR3 spans 15 residues. V lost 5 bases and J lost 11; bases outside the gene matches: 15. The CDR3 reads CASSQRGKLGTGAFF. As DNA, the CDR3 is TGTGCCAGCAGCCAGAGGGGTAAATTGGGGACAGGGGCTTTCTTT.

In DNA form, the CDR3 reads TGTGCCAGCAGAATTGCTAGCGGGGGTTCCTACGAGCAGTACTTC. Protein sequence: CASRIASGGSYEQYF. The V call is TRBV2, the J call TRBJ2-7; 10 positions match TRBD2. Germline assignment: CDR1 SNHLY and CDR2 FYNNEI. The trim removed 6 bases at V and 1 base at J, leaving 6 bases unmatched. The CDR3 spans 15 residues.

This chain links TRBV9 with TRBJ1-2; TRBD1 might be the D (6 bases). The V gene's germline CDR1 is SGDLS and CDR2 YYNGEE. Trimming cost V 4 bases and J 8 bases, with 21 bases left between them. This CDR3 comprises 15 residues. The CDR3 is CASSRSQGTERGYTF. The CDR3 DNA is TGTGCCAGCAGCCGTTCACAGGGCACGGAGAGGGGCTACACCTTC.

The gene calls are TRBV28 and TRBJ1-3; D is uncertain. V lost 3 bases, J lost 3 bases, and 9 bases lay in between. Per the germline V gene, CDR1 is MDHEN and CDR2 is SYDVKM. The CDR3 is made up of 14 amino acids. Here the CDR3 DNA reads TGTGCCAGCAGTTTCCCGGGTAATGGAAACACCATATATTTT. Its protein is CASSFPGNGNTIYF. The full variable domain, with the rest looked up from reference TRBV28 and TRBJ1-3, is DVKVTQSSRYLVKRTGEKVFLECVQDMDHENMFWYRQDPGLGLRLIYFSYDVKMKEKGDIPEGYSVSREKKERFSLILESASTNQTSMYLCASSFPGNGNTIYFGEGSWLTVV.

This clone was observed a handful of times. The sample contains more than one DNA sequence encoding this CDR3. The J gene is TRBJ1-5, the V gene TRBV28; D perhaps matches TRBD1 (5 bases). V was trimmed by 2 bases and J by 2 bases, leaving 7 bases between them. CDR3 size: 14 residues. Germline-derived CDR1 and CDR2 are MDHEN and SYDVKM. CDR3: CASSLGGGNQPQHF. The CDR3 DNA sequence: TGTGCCAGCAGTTTAGGAGGGGGCAATCAGCCCCAGCATTTT.

The chain recombines TRBV7-2 with TRBJ2-7, with a possible D match to TRBD2 (6 bases). Trimming pared 3 bases from V and 5 bases from J, leaving 14 bases between. Germline V gives CDR1 SGHTA, CDR2 FQGNSA. The CDR3 consists of 14 residues. CDR3: CASSFYGGRNEQYF. The CDR3 bases are TGTGCCAGCAGCTTCTACGGGGGTAGGAACGAGCAGTACTTC.

This sequence joins TRBV10-1 and TRBJ1-1, with D hard to call. Looked up from germline, CDR1 is WNHNN and CDR2 is SYGVQD (reference sequence). This CDR3 comprises 13 residues. Trimming shortened V by 0 bases and J by 4 bases, and 6 bases separated the two germline ends. The CDR3: CASSESDRTEAFF. The CDR3 DNA reads TGCGCCAGCAGTGAGTCGGACCGCACTGAAGCTTTCTTT.

This clone was counted only a few times. The V and J genes are TRBV4-3 and TRBJ1-2; no clear D. V was trimmed by 4 bases and J by 7 bases, leaving 13 bases between them. Germline V gene lookup returns CDR1 LGHNA and CDR2 YSLEER. The CDR3 is 13 residues long. As DNA, the CDR3 is TGCGCCAGCAGCCCATCGTTCCTTGGTGGCTACACCTTC. Translation: CASSPSFLGGYTF.

This sequence joins TRBV2 and TRBJ2-1; D possibly uses TRBD1 or TRBD2 (5 bases each). V lost 5 bases to trimming and J lost 5 bases, with 19 bases between them. CDR1 SNHLY and CDR2 FYNNEI come from the germline V gene. The CDR3 loop spans 16 amino acids. The chain's CDR3 is CASSRDGSDLNNEQFF. CDR3 DNA sequence: TGTGCCAGCAGTAGGGACGGCAGCGACCTAAACAATGAGCAGTTCTTC.

The chain employs TRBV28 and TRBJ2-7; D unresolved. Per germline, CDR1 MDHEN and CDR2 SYDVKM. The CDR3 extends over 13 amino acids. Trimming took 5 bases from V and 7 from J, leaving 15 bases between them. The CDR3, as DNA: TGTGCCAGCAGTGTTGCCAGTCGGTGGGAGCAGTACTTC. This translates into CASSVASRWEQYF.